This TCR beta chain was identified in a study of T cells in Graves' hyperthyroidism and ophthalmopathy. Amplified regions were TCR beta CDR3 sequences from RNA transcripts. First-round RT-PCR of the TCR CDR3 relied on the HTBI primer set. TCRdb re-derived calls from the multiplex PCR reads in MiXCR, one entry per CDR3 protein. The table records hundreds of thousands of distinct CDR3 sequences, over 15% of them present only once. Among ophthalmopathy patients, the Clinical Activity Score reached at least 3, the NOSPECS grade reached at least 4, and duration remained under 3 months. Diagnostic decisions used clinical symptoms, serum thyroxine and TRAb, thyroid ultrasound and orbital computed tomography. Sample: blood. The receptor comes from an older woman with Graves' ophthalmopathy.

The CDR3 DNA reads as TGTGCCAGCAGCTTAGTACTAGCGGGGGCGAACACCGGGGAGCTGTTTTTT. This encodes CASSLVLAGANTGELFF. The rearrangement joins TRBV7-6 to TRBJ2-2; 11 bases agree with TRBD2. With 1 base clipped from V and 0 bases from J, the junction kept 1 base outside the gene matches. Germline CDR1 reads SGHVS; CDR2 reads FNYEAQ. The CDR3 is 17 amino acids.